This TCR beta chain was identified during a study of blood T cell repertoires in COVID-19. The V segment lost 0 bases and the J segment 9 bases; nucleotides outside the gene matches: 8. The CDR3 has 16 amino acids. Germline values: CDR1 SEHNR, CDR2 FQNEAQ (reference sequence). Source study methods: Reference gene primers were amplified, and this amplification served to estimate nucleated cell counts. Some clones are missing from TCRdb's copy, which holds only in-frame ones; the method was immunoSEQ multiplex PCR. The DNA gave D and trimming, while V, J and clone size come from that table. The sample has some 250,000 clones, approximately 86% seen once; the top ten hold 2.5% to 3.5%.

This clonotype was sampled from a woman aged 25 to 39 who had recovered from COVID-19. The chain joins TRBV7-9 to TRBJ2-1; 10 nucleotides align to TRBD2. Sample: peripheral blood. CDR3 in amino acids: CASSLALAGDVGEQFF. The CDR3 nucleotides read TGTGCCAGCAGCTTAGCGCTAGCGGGGGACGTTGGTGAGCAGTTCTTC.